This TCR beta chain was observed in a study of CD8 T cells in Susac syndrome. The germline CDR1 and CDR2 sequences are SGHTA and FQGTGA. Trimming stripped 4 bases from V and 6 bases from J, with 24 bases between. The CDR3 consists of 18 residues. RNA, at roughly 0.45 to 1 ug, was reverse transcribed with random hexamers. TCRdb redid the calling of the immunoSEQ multiplex PCR reads with MiXCR, one entry per CDR3 protein. The sample includes about 66,000 distinct CDR3 sequences, approximately 96% of them seen just once. General study points: The study recognized that its TCR sequencing and HLA analysis covered a relatively small number of individuals.

Note on this clonotype: Its specificity is unknown.

The chain combines TRBV7-3 with TRBJ2-2; the D gene is possibly TRBD2 (5 bases). The clonotype comes from a human donor with multiple sclerosis. Sequencing was done on a sample of CD8+ T cells from PBMCs. The CDR3 region has the DNA TGTGCCAGCAGCTCAGCGAGGGATACGATAATGGCTCCCGGGGAGCTGTTTTTT. Protein sequence: CASSSARDTIMAPGELFF.